This T cell receptor (beta chain) was identified during a study of T-cell reconstitution after alpha-beta-depleted transplantation in children. Looked up from germline, CDR1 is MDHEN and CDR2 is SYDVKM. This CDR3 region has 16 residues. V was clipped by 6 bases and J by 4 bases, with 18 bases between them. Unique molecular identifiers featured in how the TCRbeta library was prepared. TCRdb analysed the PCR reads with MiXCR anew, one entry per CDR3 protein. Counted here are 250,000 to 300,000 distinct CDR3 sequences, around 10% occurring once; the ten biggest clones make up around 7.6%. There are a few counts of this clonotype.

The sequenced sample was PBMCs, obtained before TCRalphabeta/CD19-depleted stem cell transplant. The chain recombines TRBV28 with TRBJ2-2, with D tentatively TRBD1 or TRBD2 (7 bases each). The TCR sequence derives from a boy under three years old with acute myeloid leukemia, due to receive a stem cell transplant. The CDR3 bases are TGTGCCAGCAGGCCCCAGGGGGGGTTAGGCACCGGGGAGCTGTTTTTT. This gives the protein CASRPQGGLGTGELFF.